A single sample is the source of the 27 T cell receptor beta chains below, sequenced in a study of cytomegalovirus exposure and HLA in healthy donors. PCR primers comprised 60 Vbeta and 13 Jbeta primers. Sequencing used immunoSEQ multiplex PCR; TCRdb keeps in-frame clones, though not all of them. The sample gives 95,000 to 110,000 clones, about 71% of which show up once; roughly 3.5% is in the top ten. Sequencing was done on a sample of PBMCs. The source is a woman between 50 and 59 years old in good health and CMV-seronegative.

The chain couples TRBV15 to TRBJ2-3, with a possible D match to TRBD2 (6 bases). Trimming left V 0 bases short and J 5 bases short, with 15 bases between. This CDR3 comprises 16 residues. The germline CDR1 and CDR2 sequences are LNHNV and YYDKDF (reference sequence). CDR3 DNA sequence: TGTGCCACCAGCAGAGATGCCGGAGGGAGGCAAGATACGCAGTATTTT. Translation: CATSRDAGGRQDTQYF.

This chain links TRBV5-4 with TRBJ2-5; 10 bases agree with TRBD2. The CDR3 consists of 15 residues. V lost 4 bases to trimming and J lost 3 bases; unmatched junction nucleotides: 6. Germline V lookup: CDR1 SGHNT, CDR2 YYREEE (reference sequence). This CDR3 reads CASSPTSGKEETQYF. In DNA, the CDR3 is TGTGCCAGCAGCCCAACTAGCGGGAAGGAAGAGACCCAGTACTTC.

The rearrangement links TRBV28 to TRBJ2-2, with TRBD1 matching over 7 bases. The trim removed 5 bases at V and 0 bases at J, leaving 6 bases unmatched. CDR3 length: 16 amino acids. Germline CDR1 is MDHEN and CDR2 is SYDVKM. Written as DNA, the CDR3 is TGTGCCAGCAGTACAGGGGCCGCTGCGAACACCGGGGAGCTGTTTTTT. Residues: CASSTGAAANTGELFF. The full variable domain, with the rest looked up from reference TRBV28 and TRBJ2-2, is DVKVTQSSRYLVKRTGEKVFLECVQDMDHENMFWYRQDPGLGLRLIYFSYDVKMKEKGDIPEGYSVSREKKERFSLILESASTNQTSMYLCASSTGAAANTGELFFGEGSRLTVL.

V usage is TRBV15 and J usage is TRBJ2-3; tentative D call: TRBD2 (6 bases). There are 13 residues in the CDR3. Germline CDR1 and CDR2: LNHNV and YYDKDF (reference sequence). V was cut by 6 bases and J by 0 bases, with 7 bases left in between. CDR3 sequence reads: CATRGLSTDTQYF. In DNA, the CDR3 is TGTGCCACCAGGGGACTCAGCACAGATACGCAGTATTTT.

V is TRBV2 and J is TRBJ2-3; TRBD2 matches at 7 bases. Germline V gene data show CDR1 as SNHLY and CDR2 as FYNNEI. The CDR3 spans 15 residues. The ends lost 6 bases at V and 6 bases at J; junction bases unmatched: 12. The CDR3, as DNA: TGTGCCAGCAGAGCACTAGCGCTCGGGGCCGATACGCAGTATTTT. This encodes CASRALALGADTQYF.

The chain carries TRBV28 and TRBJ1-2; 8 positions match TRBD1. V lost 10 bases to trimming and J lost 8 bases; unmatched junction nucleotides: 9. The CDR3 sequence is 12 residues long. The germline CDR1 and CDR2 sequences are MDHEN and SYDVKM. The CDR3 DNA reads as TGTGCCACCAATACAGGGGGGGAGGGCTACACCTTC. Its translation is CATNTGGEGYTF.

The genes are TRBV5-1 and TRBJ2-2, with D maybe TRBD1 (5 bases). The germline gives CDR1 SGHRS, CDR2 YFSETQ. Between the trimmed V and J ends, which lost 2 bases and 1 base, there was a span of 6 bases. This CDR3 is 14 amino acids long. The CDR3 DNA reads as TGCGCCAGCAGCTTAGGGGAGAACACCGGGGAGCTGTTTTTT. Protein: CASSLGENTGELFF. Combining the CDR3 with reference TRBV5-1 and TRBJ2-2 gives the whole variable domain KAGVTQTPRYLIKTRGQQVTLSCSPISGHRSVSWYQQTPGQGLQFLFEYFSETQRNKGNFPGRFSGRQFSNSRSEMNVSTLELGDSALYLCASSLGENTGELFFGEGSRLTVL.

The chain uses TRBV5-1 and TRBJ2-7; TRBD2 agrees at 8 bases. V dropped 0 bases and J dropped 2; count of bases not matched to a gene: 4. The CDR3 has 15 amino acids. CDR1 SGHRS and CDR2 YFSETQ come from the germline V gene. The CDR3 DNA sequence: TGCGCCAGCAGCTTGGCGGGAGGGGGTACCTACGAGCAGTACTTC. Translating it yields CASSLAGGGTYEQYF.

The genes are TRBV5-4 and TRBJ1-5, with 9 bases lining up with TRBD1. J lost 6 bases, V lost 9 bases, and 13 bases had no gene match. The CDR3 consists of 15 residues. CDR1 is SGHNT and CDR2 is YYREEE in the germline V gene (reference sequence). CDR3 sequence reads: CATQSGQGWTQPQHF. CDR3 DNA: TGTGCCACACAATCGGGACAGGGCTGGACTCAGCCCCAGCATTTT.

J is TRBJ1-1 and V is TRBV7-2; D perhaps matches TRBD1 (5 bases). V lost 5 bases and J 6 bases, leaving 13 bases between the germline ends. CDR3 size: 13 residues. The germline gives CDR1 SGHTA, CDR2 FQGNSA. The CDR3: CASSPGRFAEAFF. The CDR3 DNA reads TGTGCCAGCAGCCCAGGGAGGTTCGCTGAAGCTTTCTTT.

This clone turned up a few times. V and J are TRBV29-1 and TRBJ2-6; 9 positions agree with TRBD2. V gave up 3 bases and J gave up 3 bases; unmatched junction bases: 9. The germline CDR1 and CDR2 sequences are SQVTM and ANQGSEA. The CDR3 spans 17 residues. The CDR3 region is CSVDVRREGDGANVLTF. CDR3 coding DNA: TGCAGCGTTGACGTGCGGCGGGAGGGCGATGGGGCCAACGTCCTGACTTTC.

CDR3 sequence: CASGLGGRGDTQYF. DNA for the CDR3: TGTGCCAGCGGGCTAGGAGGGCGGGGAGATACGCAGTATTTT. This chain connects TRBV7-6 to TRBJ2-3; TRBD2 is a possible D gene (6 bases). The ends were cut back, 8 bases at V and 5 bases at J, with 17 bases in the middle. CDR1 and CDR2 (germline): SGHVS, FNYEAQ. CDR3 length: 14 residues.

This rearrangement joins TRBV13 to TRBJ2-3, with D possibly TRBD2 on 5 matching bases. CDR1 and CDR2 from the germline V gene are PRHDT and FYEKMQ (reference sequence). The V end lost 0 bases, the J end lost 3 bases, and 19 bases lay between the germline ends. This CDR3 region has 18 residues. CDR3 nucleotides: TGTGCCAGCAGCTTAGGCCCCCCCCGGCGGCTAGCTACAGATACGCAGTATTTT. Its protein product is CASSLGPPRRLATDTQYF.

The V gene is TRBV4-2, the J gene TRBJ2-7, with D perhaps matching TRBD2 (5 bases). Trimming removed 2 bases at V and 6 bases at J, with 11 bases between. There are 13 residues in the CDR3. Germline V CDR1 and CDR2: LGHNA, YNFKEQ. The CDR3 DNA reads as TGTGCCAGCAGCCAATCTTCGGGGATCGAGCAGTACTTC. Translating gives CASSQSSGIEQYF.

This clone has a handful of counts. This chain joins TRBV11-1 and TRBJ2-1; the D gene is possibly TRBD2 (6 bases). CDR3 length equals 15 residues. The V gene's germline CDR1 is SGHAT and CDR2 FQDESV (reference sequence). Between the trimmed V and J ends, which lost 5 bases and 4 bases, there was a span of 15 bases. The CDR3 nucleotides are TGTGCCAGCAGCCCCTGGGTAGGGACTTACAATGAGCAGTTCTTC. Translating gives CASSPWVGTYNEQFF.

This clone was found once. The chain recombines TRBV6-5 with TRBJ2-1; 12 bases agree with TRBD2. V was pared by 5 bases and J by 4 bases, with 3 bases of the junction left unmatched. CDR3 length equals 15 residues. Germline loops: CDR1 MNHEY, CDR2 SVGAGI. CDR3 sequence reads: CASSPGLAGYNEQFF. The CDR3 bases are TGTGCCAGCAGTCCTGGACTAGCGGGGTACAATGAGCAGTTCTTC.

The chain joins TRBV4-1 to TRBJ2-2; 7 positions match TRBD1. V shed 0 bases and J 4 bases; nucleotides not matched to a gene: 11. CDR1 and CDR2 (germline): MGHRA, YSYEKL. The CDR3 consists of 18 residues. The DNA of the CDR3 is TGCGCCAGCAGCCAAGATCTTCATGACAGGGCCATCACCGGGGAGCTGTTTTTT. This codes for CASSQDLHDRAITGELFF.

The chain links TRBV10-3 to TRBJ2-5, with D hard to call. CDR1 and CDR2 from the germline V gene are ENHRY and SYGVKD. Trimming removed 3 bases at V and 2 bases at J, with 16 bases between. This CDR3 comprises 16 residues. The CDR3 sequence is CAISDRDKEVQETQYF. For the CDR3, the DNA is TGTGCCATCAGTGACCGAGACAAGGAAGTACAAGAGACCCAGTACTTC.

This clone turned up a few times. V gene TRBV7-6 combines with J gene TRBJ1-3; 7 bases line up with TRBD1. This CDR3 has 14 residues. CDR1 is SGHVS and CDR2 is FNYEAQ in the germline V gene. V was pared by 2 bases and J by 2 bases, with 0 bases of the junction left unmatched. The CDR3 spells CASSLQGAGNTIYF. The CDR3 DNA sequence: TGTGCCAGCAGCTTACAGGGGGCTGGAAACACCATATATTTT.

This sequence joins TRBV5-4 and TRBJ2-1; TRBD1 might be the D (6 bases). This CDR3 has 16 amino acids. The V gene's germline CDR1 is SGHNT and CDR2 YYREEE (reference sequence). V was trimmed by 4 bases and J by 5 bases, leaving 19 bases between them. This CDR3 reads CASSDTRGGAHNEQFF. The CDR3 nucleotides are TGTGCCAGCAGCGACACCAGGGGTGGGGCCCACAATGAGCAGTTCTTC.

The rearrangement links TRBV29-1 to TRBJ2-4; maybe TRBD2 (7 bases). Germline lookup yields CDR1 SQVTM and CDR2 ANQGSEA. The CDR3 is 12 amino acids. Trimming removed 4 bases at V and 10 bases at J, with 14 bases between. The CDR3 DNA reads TGCAGCGTTGGTAAACAGGGAGGGATTCAGTACTTC. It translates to CSVGKQGGIQYF.

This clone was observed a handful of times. The CDR3, as DNA: TGTGCCAGCAGCGAGACAAGAGTCGGCACAGATACGCAGTATTTT. Translation gives CASSETRVGTDTQYF. J is TRBJ2-3 and V is TRBV7-2, with D hard to call. Germline loops: CDR1 SGHTA, CDR2 FQGNSA. This CDR3 has 15 residues. The ends were cut back, 5 bases at V and 1 base at J, with 13 bases in the middle. The entire variable domain, with the rest obtained from reference TRBV7-2 and TRBJ2-3, is as follows: GAGVSQSPSNKVTEKGKDVELRCDPISGHTALYWYRQSLGQGLEFLIYFQGNSAPDKSGLPSDRFSAERTGGSVSTLTIQRTQQEDSAVYLCASSETRVGTDTQYFGPGTRLTVL.

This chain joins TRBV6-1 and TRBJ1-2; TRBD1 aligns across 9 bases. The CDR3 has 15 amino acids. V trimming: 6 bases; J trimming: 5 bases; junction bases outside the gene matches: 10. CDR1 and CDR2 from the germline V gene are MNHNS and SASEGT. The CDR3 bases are TGTGCCAGCAGGACCCTTTCCGGGACAGGGTATGGCTACACCTTC. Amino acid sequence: CASRTLSGTGYGYTF.

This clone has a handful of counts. CDR3 region: CASSQDSGYSRPGNQPQHF. In DNA form, the CDR3 reads TGCGCCAGCAGCCAAGATTCAGGGTACAGTCGTCCTGGCAATCAGCCCCAGCATTTT. The rearrangement links TRBV4-1 to TRBJ1-5, with a possible D match to TRBD1 (5 bases). Trimming took off 0 bases at V and 2 bases at J, with 20 bases between the two ends. CDR1 MGHRA and CDR2 YSYEKL come from the germline V gene. The CDR3 is 19 residues long.

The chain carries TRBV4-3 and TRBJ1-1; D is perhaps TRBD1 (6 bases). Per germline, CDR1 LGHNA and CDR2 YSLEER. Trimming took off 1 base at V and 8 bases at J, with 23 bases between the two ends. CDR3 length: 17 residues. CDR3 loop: CASSQGTTGLIRSEAFF. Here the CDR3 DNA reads TGCGCCAGCAGCCAAGGGACGACAGGTCTGATCCGGTCGGAAGCTTTCTTT.

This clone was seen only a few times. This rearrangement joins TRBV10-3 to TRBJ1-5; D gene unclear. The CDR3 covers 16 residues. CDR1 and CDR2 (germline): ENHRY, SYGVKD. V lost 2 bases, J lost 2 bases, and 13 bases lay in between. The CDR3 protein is CAISEGGISGNQPQHF. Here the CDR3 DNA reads TGTGCCATCAGTGAGGGAGGAATCTCCGGCAATCAGCCCCAGCATTTT.

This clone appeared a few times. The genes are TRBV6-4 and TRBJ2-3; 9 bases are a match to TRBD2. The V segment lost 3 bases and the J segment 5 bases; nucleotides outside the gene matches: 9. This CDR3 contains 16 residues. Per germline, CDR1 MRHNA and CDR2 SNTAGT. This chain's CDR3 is CASSDTPSGNVDTQYF. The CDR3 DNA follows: TGTGCCAGCAGTGATACGCCTAGCGGGAATGTAGATACGCAGTATTTT.